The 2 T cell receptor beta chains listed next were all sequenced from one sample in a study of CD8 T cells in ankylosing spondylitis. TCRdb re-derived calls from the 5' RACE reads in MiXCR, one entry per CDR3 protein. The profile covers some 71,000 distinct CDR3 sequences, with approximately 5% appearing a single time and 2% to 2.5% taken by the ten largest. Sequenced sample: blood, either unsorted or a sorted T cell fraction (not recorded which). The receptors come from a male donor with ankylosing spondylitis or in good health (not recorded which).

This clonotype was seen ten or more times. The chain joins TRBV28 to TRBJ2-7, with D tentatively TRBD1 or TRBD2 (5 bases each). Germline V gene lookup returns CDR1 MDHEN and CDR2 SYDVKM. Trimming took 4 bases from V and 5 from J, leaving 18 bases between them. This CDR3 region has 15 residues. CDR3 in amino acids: CASSSPQGVSHEQYF. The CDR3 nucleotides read TGTGCCAGCAGTTCCCCTCAGGGAGTAAGCCACGAGCAGTACTTC.

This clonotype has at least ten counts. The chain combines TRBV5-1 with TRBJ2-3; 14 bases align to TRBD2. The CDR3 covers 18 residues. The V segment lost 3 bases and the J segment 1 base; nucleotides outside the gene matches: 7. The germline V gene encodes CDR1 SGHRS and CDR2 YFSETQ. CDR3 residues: CASSSGLAGGAGTDTQYF. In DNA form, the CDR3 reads TGCGCCAGCAGCTCAGGACTAGCGGGGGGCGCCGGCACAGATACGCAGTATTTT. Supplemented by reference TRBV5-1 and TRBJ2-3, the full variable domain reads KAGVTQTPRYLIKTRGQQVTLSCSPISGHRSVSWYQQTPGQGLQFLFEYFSETQRNKGNFPGRFSGRQFSNSRSEMNVSTLELGDSALYLCASSSGLAGGAGTDTQYFGPGTRLTVL.